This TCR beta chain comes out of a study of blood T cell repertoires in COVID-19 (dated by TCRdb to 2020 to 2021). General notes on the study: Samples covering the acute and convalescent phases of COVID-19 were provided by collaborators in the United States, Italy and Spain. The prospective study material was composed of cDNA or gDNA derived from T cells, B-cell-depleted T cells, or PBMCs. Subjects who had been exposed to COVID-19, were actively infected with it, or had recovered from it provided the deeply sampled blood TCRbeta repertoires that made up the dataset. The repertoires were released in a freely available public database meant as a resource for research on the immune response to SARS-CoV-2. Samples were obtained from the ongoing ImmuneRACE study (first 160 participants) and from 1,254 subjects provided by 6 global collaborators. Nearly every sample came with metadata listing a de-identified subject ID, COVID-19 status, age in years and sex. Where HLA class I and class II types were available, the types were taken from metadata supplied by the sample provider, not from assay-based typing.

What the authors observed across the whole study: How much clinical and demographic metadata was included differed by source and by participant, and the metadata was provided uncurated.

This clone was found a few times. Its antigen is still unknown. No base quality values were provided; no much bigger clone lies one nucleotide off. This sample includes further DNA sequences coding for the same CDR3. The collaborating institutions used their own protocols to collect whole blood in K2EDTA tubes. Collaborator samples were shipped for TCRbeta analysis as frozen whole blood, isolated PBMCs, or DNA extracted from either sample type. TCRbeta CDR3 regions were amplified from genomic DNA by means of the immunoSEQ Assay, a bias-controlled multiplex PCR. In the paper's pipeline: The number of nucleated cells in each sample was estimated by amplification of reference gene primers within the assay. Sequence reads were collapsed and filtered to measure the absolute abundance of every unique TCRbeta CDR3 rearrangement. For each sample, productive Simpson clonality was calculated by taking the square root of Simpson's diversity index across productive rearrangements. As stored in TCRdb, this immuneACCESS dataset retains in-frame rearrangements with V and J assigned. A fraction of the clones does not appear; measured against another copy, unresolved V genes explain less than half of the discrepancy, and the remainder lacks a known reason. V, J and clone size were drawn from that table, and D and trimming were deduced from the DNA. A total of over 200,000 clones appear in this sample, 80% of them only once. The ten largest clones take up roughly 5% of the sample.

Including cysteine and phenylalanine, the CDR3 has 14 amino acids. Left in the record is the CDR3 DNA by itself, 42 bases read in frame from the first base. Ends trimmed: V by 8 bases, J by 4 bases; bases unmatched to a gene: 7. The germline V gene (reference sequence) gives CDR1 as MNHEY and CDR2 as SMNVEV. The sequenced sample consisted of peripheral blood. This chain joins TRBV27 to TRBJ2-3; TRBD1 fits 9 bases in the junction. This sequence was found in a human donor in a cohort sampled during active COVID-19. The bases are TGTGCCAGCGCGGACAGGGGTTTGGCAGATACGCAGTATTTT. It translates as CASADRGLADTQYF.